These 20 T cell receptor beta chains were sequenced from one sample in a study of post-analysis software for immune sequencing data. Unique molecular identifiers featured in each of the TCR beta cDNA libraries. TCRdb redid the calling of the PCR reads with MiXCR, one entry per CDR3 protein. The sample has under 200,000 distinct CDR3 sequences, around 36% seen once; the top ten hold under 30%. The sequencing here drew on blood, taken after autologous hematopoietic stem cell transplantation. The receptors originated from a girl between 5 and 17 years old with multiple sclerosis.

This clonotype has more than one count but fewer than ten. V and J are TRBV27 and TRBJ1-1; no clear D. The V gene's germline CDR1 is MNHEY and CDR2 SMNVEV (reference sequence). The CDR3 is made up of 13 amino acids. V shed 6 bases and J shed 4 bases, with 12 bases lying between them. The CDR3 DNA is TGTGCCAGCAGCTTGGGGTCGGGCACTGAAGCTTTCTTT. This encodes CASSLGSGTEAFF.

This clonotype was seen just once. A read error may explain this, as a much larger clone is one base away. This sequence joins TRBV7-2 and TRBJ2-5; D is unresolved. The J call may not be correct, given that the DNA end is closer to TRBJ2-7. The CDR3 has 14 residues. Germline CDR1 SGHTA, CDR2 FQGNSA. CDR3 sequence: CASSWGSGYGEQYF. CDR3 sequence (DNA): TGTGCCAGCAGCTGGGGATCGGGTTACGGCGAGCAGTACTTC.

This clonotype was seen once. The V and J genes are TRBV29-1 and TRBJ2-5; 9 bases agree with TRBD1. The J call could be wrong; TRBJ2-4 is a better fit for the DNA end. The germline V gene encodes CDR1 SQVTM and CDR2 ANQGSEA. This CDR3 is built from 12 residues. CDR3 nucleotides: TGCAGCGTAAGACAGGGGGAGAACATTCAGTACTTC. Protein sequence: CSVRQGENIQYF.

In this sample, this clonotype turned up once. V gene TRBV12-3 or TRBV12-4 combines with J gene TRBJ2-3; 10 nucleotides agree with TRBD2. The CDR3 extends over 16 amino acids. With 2 bases clipped from V and 4 bases from J, the junction kept 6 bases outside the gene matches. The CDR3 reads CASSLQAGGPPDTQYF. In nucleotides, the CDR3 is TGTGCCAGCAGTTTACAAGCGGGAGGGCCCCCAGATACGCAGTATTTT.

This clonotype has only a few counts. V is TRBV27 and J is TRBJ1-1; D is uncertain. Germline V lookup: CDR1 MNHEY, CDR2 SMNVEV (reference sequence). The CDR3 has 13 amino acids. Trimming removed 0 bases from V and 0 bases from J, with 2 bases in between. CDR3 amino acids: CASSLSVNTEAFF. CDR3 nucleotide sequence: TGTGCCAGCAGTTTATCTGTGAACACTGAAGCTTTCTTT.

This rearrangement joins TRBV12-3 or TRBV12-4 to TRBJ2-7; 7 bases are a match to TRBD1. CDR3 size: 14 residues. With 7 bases clipped from V and 2 bases from J, the junction kept 8 bases outside the gene matches. This chain's CDR3 is CASTVGQLTYEQYF. The CDR3 coding sequence is TGTGCCAGCACCGTGGGACAGCTTACCTACGAGCAGTACTTC.

This rearrangement joins TRBV20-1 to TRBJ2-3; TRBD2 matches at 8 bases. After removal of 2 bases from V and 4 bases from J, the junction contained 14 bases not matched to a gene. From germline, CDR1 is DFQATT and CDR2 SNEGSKA (reference sequence). The CDR3 length is 17 residues. CDR3 amino acids: CSARPLGAGDPADTQYF. As DNA, the CDR3 is TGCAGTGCTAGACCTCTGGGAGCGGGAGACCCCGCAGATACGCAGTATTTT.

The chain has TRBV30 and TRBJ1-1; TRBD1 is a possible D gene (5 bases). The CDR3 extends over 14 amino acids. The germline V gene has CDR1 GTSNPN and CDR2 SVGIG (reference sequence). Trimming stripped 3 bases from V and 1 base from J, with 12 bases between. The CDR3, as DNA: TGTGCCTGGAGGGTACCGGGGGGGAACACTGAAGCTTTCTTT. Its protein is CAWRVPGGNTEAFF.

A word on this clonotype: A junction end diverges from the germline sequence, so it may reflect a read error. This chain links TRBV13 with TRBJ2-5, with a weak D call TRBD2 (5 bases). CDR3 length: 13 residues. From germline, CDR1 is PRHDT and CDR2 FYEKMQ (reference sequence). The DNA of the CDR3 is TGTGCCGGCAGCCTCGGGATCCCCGAGACCCAGTACTTC. Translated, it gives CAGSLGIPETQYF.

V usage is TRBV7-2 and J usage is TRBJ2-3; TRBD2 aligns across 9 bases. CDR1 SGHTA and CDR2 FQGNSA come from the germline V gene. The CDR3 loop spans 15 amino acids. V shed 2 bases, J shed 4 bases, and the junction held 4 bases outside the gene matches. CDR3 sequence: CASSLLLAGPDTQYF. CDR3 DNA sequence: TGTGCCAGCAGCTTACTCCTAGCGGGACCAGATACGCAGTATTTT.

This CDR3 is CSVLRGDGTEAFF. Here the CDR3 DNA reads TGCAGCGTTTTAAGAGGCGACGGCACTGAAGCTTTCTTT. This chain uses TRBV29-1 with TRBJ1-1; the D is unclear. CDR1 is SQVTM and CDR2 is ANQGSEA in the germline V gene. The CDR3 runs 13 residues. V was clipped by 5 bases and J by 4 bases, with 14 bases between them.

The chain recombines TRBV3-1 with TRBJ2-7, with a possible D match to TRBD2 (5 bases). CDR3 length: 15 residues. V shed 0 bases and J shed 6 bases, with 15 bases lying between them. The germline V gene has CDR1 LGHDT and CDR2 YNNKEL (reference sequence). The CDR3 loop reads CASSQDRGLASEQYF. CDR3 in DNA: TGTGCCAGCAGCCAAGATCGAGGGCTAGCATCCGAGCAGTACTTC.

This clonotype was seen only a few times. This chain links TRBV29-1 with TRBJ1-2, with D maybe TRBD1 (6 bases). Deletions cut 1 base from V and 2 bases from J, with 14 bases between. The V gene's germline CDR1 is SQVTM and CDR2 ANQGSEA. The CDR3 runs 15 residues. CDR3 bases: TGCAGCGTTGAAGGAACGCAGGGGCCAAACTATGGCTACACCTTC. This gives the protein CSVEGTQGPNYGYTF.

The gene calls are TRBV14 and TRBJ2-1, with no clear D. The V and J ends lost 4 bases and 6 bases respectively, with 10 bases between them. Germline lookup yields CDR1 SGHDN and CDR2 FVKESK. The CDR3 is 13 residues long. The CDR3 nucleotides are TGTGCCAGCAGCCGGGAATTGGGCAATGAGCAGTTCTTC. Protein product: CASSRELGNEQFF.

The rearrangement joins TRBV19 to TRBJ2-3, with TRBD2 matching 9 bases. CDR1 is LNHDA and CDR2 is SQIVND in the germline V gene (reference sequence). This CDR3 is built from 14 residues. The DNA of the CDR3 is TGTTCTGCGGGCTCTAGCGGGATAAGGGATACGCAGTATTTT. As protein: CSAGSSGIRDTQYF.

The V call is TRBV3-1, the J call TRBJ1-2, with a weak D call TRBD1 (5 bases). Germline CDR1 reads LGHDT; CDR2 reads YNNKEL (reference sequence). This CDR3 has 15 residues. Trimming left V 2 bases short and J 8 bases short, with 18 bases between. The CDR3 DNA follows: TGTGCCAGCAGCCAAAAGTTGGGCGGGGCTCTAGGCTACACCTTC. Translating it yields CASSQKLGGALGYTF.

The rearrangement links TRBV3-1 to TRBJ2-1, with D possibly matching TRBD1 (6 bases). Trimming shortened V by 4 bases and J by 10 bases, and 17 bases separated the two germline ends. Per germline, CDR1 LGHDT and CDR2 YNNKEL (reference sequence). The CDR3 has 14 residues. CDR3 residues: CASSPPGQDREQFF. The DNA for the CDR3 is TGTGCCAGCAGCCCCCCGGGTCAAGACAGGGAGCAGTTCTTC.

This clonotype has a single count. V gene TRBV20-1 combines with J gene TRBJ1-1; D possibly corresponds to TRBD1 (6 bases). Germline V gene sequence: CDR1 DFQATT, CDR2 SNEGSKA (reference sequence). Trimming removed 4 bases from V and 2 bases from J, with 17 bases in between. This CDR3 has 15 residues. The CDR3 DNA follows: TGCAGTGCTACTACAGGGCAGGGGAGAAACACTGAAGCTTTCTTT. Protein: CSATTGQGRNTEAFF.

This clonotype was recorded at least ten times. The V gene is TRBV6-5, the J gene TRBJ2-7; D is ambiguous. V lost 3 bases and J 0 bases, leaving 12 bases between the germline ends. Germline assignment: CDR1 MNHEY and CDR2 SVGAGI. This CDR3 contains 15 residues. DNA of the CDR3: TGTGCCAGCAGTTATGCAGCTCTCGGCTCCTACGAGCAGTACTTC. This translates into CASSYAALGSYEQYF.

In this sample, this clonotype turned up many times. The chain uses TRBV6-5 and TRBJ1-4; possible D gene TRBD1, 5 bases. The V gene lost 6 bases and the J gene lost 5 bases, with 7 bases spanning the gap. Germline V gives CDR1 MNHEY, CDR2 SVGAGI. The CDR3 consists of 12 residues. The CDR3 region has the DNA TGTGCCAGCAGGGACAAAAATGAAAAACTGTTTTTT. Amino acid sequence: CASRDKNEKLFF.